Listed here is a single TCR beta chain. Patients got ipilimumab 1 mg/kg beginning 14 to 28 days post-transplant. This specimen belongs to a study of ipilimumab plus nivolumab after autologous stem cell transplantation. Study overall: The DLBCL cohort had primary refractory and relapsed disease, with 18-month progression-free survival of approximately 83% and 30%.

The CDR3 contains 11 residues. Germline V gene sequence: CDR1 SGHVS, CDR2 FQNEAQ. The germline V and J ends were trimmed by 5 bases and 3 bases, with 5 bases remaining between them. Using immunoSEQ multiplex PCR, the repertoire was profiled, and TCRdb retains in-frame clones only, with some absent. The sample comprises tens of thousands of clones, approximately 86% of which are singletons, and under 2.5% rests with the top ten. The source of this sequence is a male donor with diffuse large B-cell lymphoma. The source material was PBMCs, sampled in a trial of ipilimumab plus nivolumab as post-transplant consolidation. The rearrangement uses TRBV7-8 and TRBJ2-7; unclear D gene. CDR3: CASSQRYEQYF. The DNA of the CDR3 is TGTGCCAGCAGCCAACGCTACGAGCAGTACTTC. Based on the CDR3 plus reference TRBV7-8 and TRBJ2-7, the full variable domain is GAGVSQSPRYKVAKRGQDVALRCDPISGHVSLFWYQQALGQGPEFLTYFQNEAQLDKSGLPSDRFFAERPEGSVSTLKIQRTQQEDSAVYLCASSQRYEQYFGPGTRLTVT.